Sequencing of this T cell receptor beta chain was carried out in a study of cytomegalovirus exposure and HLA in healthy donors. The primer mix had 60 Vbeta and 13 Jbeta primers. The table came from immunoSEQ multiplex PCR; TCRdb's copy has only in-frame clones and leaves some out. Of over 150,000 clones listed, under 85% are singletons. This clonotype originated in a man between 18 and 29 years old in good health and CMV-seronegative. Sequencing was carried out using PBMCs.

The CDR3 coding sequence is TGCGCCAGCAGCACCGGGACAGCAATTGCCTATACCGAGCAGTACTTC. Amino acid sequence: CASSTGTAIAYTEQYF. J is TRBJ2-7 and V is TRBV5-1; TRBD1 agrees at 7 bases. V dropped 4 bases and J dropped 6; count of bases not matched to a gene: 16. CDR3 length equals 16 residues. Germline values: CDR1 SGHRS, CDR2 YFSETQ.